The entry below gives a single T cell receptor (beta chain) sequence along with its context. The specificity of this receptor is unknown. There are no base qualities to consult, and no much larger clone falls within one base. The sample originates from a study of control samples from healthy donors and cancer patients (dated by TCRdb to the early 2020s). Receptor amplification or capture employed the immunoSEQ multiplex PCR assay. TCRdb carries this immuneACCESS record with in-frame sequences only. Its versions omit some clonotypes, under half of them owing to an unresolved V gene in the studies checked, with the rest unexplained. In all, the sample holds 150,000 or so clones, and approximately 93% of those were seen once. Together, the top ten hold 5.8% of the sample. Between the V and J ends, shortened by 5 bases and 1 base respectively, the junction contains 11 bases. The CDR3 holds 14 amino acids from the cysteine to the phenylalanine. Only the CDR3 region is kept as DNA, spanning 42 bases read in frame from base 1. The germline V gene supplies CDR1 SGHTA and CDR2 FQGTGA.

Here the chain combines TRBV7-3 and TRBJ1-1, with a weak D call of TRBD1 (6 bases match). The receptor's source is a man in his late teens or twenties in good health. Sequencing was performed on blood. The DNA sequence follows: TGTGCCAGCAGCCGAGGGGGAAGGAACACTGAAGCTTTCTTT. This is translated as CASSRGGRNTEAFF.